This T cell receptor (beta chain) comes out of a study of shared clonotypes between healthy human individuals. Overall study: The donor group consisted of two women and three men, aged 18 to 49.

The method was immunoSEQ multiplex PCR; TCRdb's version includes in-frame clones alone and lacks a portion of them. The sample contains approximately 1,500,000 clones, approximately 98% of which appear only once. Regarding the study as a whole: Sharing of clonotypes among donors was expected to vary with sequencing depth. Across subsets, estimated richness was generally greater for naive than for memory populations. Several donors held roughly 5% of naive CD4 clonotypes in common.

The CDR3 consists of 15 residues. Unmatched junction bases numbered 6, after V lost 3 bases and J lost 3 bases. Germline CDR1 MNHNS, CDR2 SASEGT. A note on this clone: Its antigen is unknown.

This receptor was taken from a man aged 30-40 years in good health. This rearrangement joins TRBV6-1 to TRBJ2-5; 8 nucleotides agree with TRBD1. The specimen sequenced was naive CD4+ T cells sorted from blood. Subset of the sample: CD45RA+ positively selected. CDR3 nucleotide sequence: TGTGCCAGCAGTGATCGGGACAGGCTGGAAGAGACCCAGTACTTC. This codes for CASSDRDRLEETQYF.